A single sample is the source of the 9 T cell receptor beta chains below, sequenced in a study of patients and donors after allogeneic stem cell transplantation (dated by TCRdb to about 2020). The library was obtained by RT-PCR. The sequencing machine was a NextSeq 550. TCRdb reprocessed the public reads (quality trimming at Q25 with fastp, clone calling with MiXCR) and kept in-frame beta chains. A single entry per CDR3 protein holds the most common genes and DNA from its merged rows. The sample records about 150,000 distinct CDR3 sequences, 24% of which are singletons. The ten largest clones take up 25% to 30% of the sample. The specimen sequenced was blood, either unsorted or a sorted T cell fraction (not recorded which). Receptor source: a human donor who was either an allogeneic HSCT recipient or a stem cell or donor lymphocyte infusion donor (not recorded which). It is not recorded whose cells these are; they may come from a transplant donor.

This chain uses TRBV7-2 with TRBJ1-2, with 7 bases aligning to TRBD1. This CDR3 spans 13 amino acids. The J segment lost 8 bases and the V segment lost 4 bases, leaving 7 bases of the junction unmatched. The V gene's germline CDR1 is SGHTA and CDR2 FQGNSA. The CDR3 reads CASSSTGDGGYTF. The CDR3 bases are TGTGCCAGCAGCTCAACAGGGGACGGAGGCTACACCTTC.

The chain joins TRBV7-3 to TRBJ1-1, with D possibly matching TRBD1 (6 bases). V lost 4 bases and J 5 bases, leaving 11 bases between the germline ends. The CDR3 sequence is 13 residues long. Germline CDR1 reads SGHTA; CDR2 reads FQGTGA. The CDR3 spells CASSSTGWTEAFF. CDR3 bases: TGTGCCAGCAGCTCTACAGGGTGGACTGAAGCTTTCTTT.

This clonotype was recorded many times. The rearrangement joins TRBV6-5 to TRBJ1-6; 7 bases line up with TRBD1. The CDR3 is made up of 19 amino acids. V shed 0 bases, J shed 7 bases, and the junction held 15 bases outside the gene matches. Germline V gene data show CDR1 as MNHEY and CDR2 as SVGAGI. The CDR3 region is CASSYSDAMAGTVNSPLHF. CDR3 bases: TGTGCCAGCAGTTACTCGGACGCTATGGCCGGGACAGTAAATTCACCCCTCCACTTT.

The chain is built from TRBV9 and TRBJ2-5; D remains ambiguous. CDR3 length: 13 amino acids. V was shortened by 3 bases and J by 6 bases, with 12 bases between the two germline ends. The germline V gene has CDR1 SGDLS and CDR2 YYNGEE. The CDR3 DNA follows: TGTGCCAGCAGCGCGAATACCGGCCAGACCCAGTACTTC. Protein sequence: CASSANTGQTQYF. Full variable domain (remainder filled in from reference TRBV9 and TRBJ2-5): DSGVTQTPKHLITATGQRVTLRCSPRSGDLSVYWYQQSLDQGLQFLIQYYNGEERAKGNILERFSAQQFPDLHSELNLSSLELGDSALYFCASSANTGQTQYFGPGTRLLVL.

The chain couples TRBV20-1 to TRBJ1-5, with D perhaps matching TRBD1 (5 bases). Germline assignment: CDR1 DFQATT and CDR2 SNEGSKA (reference sequence). With 5 bases removed from V and 2 bases from J, the gap between germline ends came to 13 bases. The CDR3 spans 14 residues. The CDR3 protein is CSAFPGRGNQPQHF. The CDR3 DNA reads as TGCAGTGCTTTCCCGGGCAGGGGCAATCAGCCCCAGCATTTT.

The chain carries TRBV29-1 and TRBJ2-3; 8 nucleotides agree with TRBD2. This CDR3 comprises 14 residues. V shed 6 bases, J shed 2 bases, and the junction held 7 bases outside the gene matches. The germline V gene encodes CDR1 SQVTM and CDR2 ANQGSEA. The CDR3 loop reads CSVKAGAPTDTQYF. The CDR3, as DNA: TGCAGCGTGAAAGCGGGGGCCCCCACAGATACGCAGTATTTT.

The chain links TRBV20-1 to TRBJ2-1; 9 nucleotides line up with TRBD2. The germline CDR1 and CDR2 sequences are DFQATT and SNEGSKA (reference sequence). The length of the CDR3 is 15 residues. Germline trimming cut 3 bases from V and 5 bases from J; bases unmatched to any gene: 8. The chain's CDR3 is CSASSGTSRDNEQFF. The CDR3 DNA follows: TGCAGTGCTAGTTCCGGGACTAGCAGGGACAATGAGCAGTTCTTC.

V usage is TRBV20-1 and J usage is TRBJ2-7; D is possibly TRBD1 or TRBD2 (5 bases each). This CDR3 region has 15 residues. Trimming removed 0 bases at V and 3 bases at J, with 15 bases between. Germline CDR1 is DFQATT and CDR2 is SNEGSKA (reference sequence). The CDR3 spells CSARERDLVNYEQYF. The CDR3 nucleotides read TGCAGTGCTAGAGAAAGGGACCTAGTTAACTACGAGCAGTACTTC.

Only a few counts were recorded for this clonotype. The gene calls are TRBV20-1 and TRBJ2-7; tentative D call: TRBD1 (6 bases). Trimming stripped 3 bases from V and 5 bases from J, with 14 bases between. This CDR3 has 13 amino acids. The V gene's germline CDR1 is DFQATT and CDR2 SNEGSKA (reference sequence). For the CDR3, the DNA is TGCAGTGCTAGTTCCAGGGGAAAGCACGAGCAGTACTTC. This encodes CSASSRGKHEQYF.